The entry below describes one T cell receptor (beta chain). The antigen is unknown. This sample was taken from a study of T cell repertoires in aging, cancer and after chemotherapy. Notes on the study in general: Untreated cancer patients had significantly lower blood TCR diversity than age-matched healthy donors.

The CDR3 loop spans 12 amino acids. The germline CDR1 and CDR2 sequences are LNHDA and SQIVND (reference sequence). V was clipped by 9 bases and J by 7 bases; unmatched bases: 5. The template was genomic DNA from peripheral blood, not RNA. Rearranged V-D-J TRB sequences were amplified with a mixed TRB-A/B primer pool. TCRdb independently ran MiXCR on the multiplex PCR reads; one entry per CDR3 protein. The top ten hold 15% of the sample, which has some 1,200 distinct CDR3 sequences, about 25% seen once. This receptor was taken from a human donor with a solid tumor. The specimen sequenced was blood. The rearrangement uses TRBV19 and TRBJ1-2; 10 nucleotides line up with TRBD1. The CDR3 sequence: CASAGTGVGYTF. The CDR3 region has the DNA TGTGCCAGCGCCGGGACAGGGGTTGGCTACACCTTC.